This TCR beta chain was sequenced for a study of blood T cells in healthy people across ages. This clonotype was seen ten or more times. Combining a sample-barcoded 5' primer with a J-beta primer mix, a second PCR ran for 7 to 11 cycles. MiXCR was run by TCRdb on the 5' RACE reads, yielding one entry per CDR3 protein. The sample consists of some 700,000 distinct CDR3 sequences, roughly two fifths of them appearing once. Sequences were obtained from blood. The source of this sequence is a woman in her sixties or seventies in good health.

In DNA form, the CDR3 reads TGCAGTGCTGGGACCTCCTGGTCCAAAAACATTCAGTACTTC. It yields the protein CSAGTSWSKNIQYF. The rearrangement joins TRBV20-1 to TRBJ2-4; possibly TRBD1 or TRBD2 for D (5 bases each). The CDR3 sequence is 14 residues long. CDR1 and CDR2 from the germline V gene are DFQATT and SNEGSKA (reference sequence). V was cut by 5 bases and J by 2 bases, with 13 bases left in between.